This T cell receptor (beta chain) was observed in a study of memory CD4+ T cells and cytomegalovirus serostatus. Single viable CD3+CD4+CD8-CD45RO+ cells were sorted as the memory CD4+ T cells. Study-level findings and limits: The CMV-associated TCR signature appears largely within the CD4+ memory repertoire.

This clone was seen a handful of times. What it recognizes is unknown. Trimming cost V 8 bases and J 4 bases; bases outside gene matches: 13. The germline V gene encodes CDR1 SNHLY and CDR2 FYNNEI. The length of the CDR3 is 17 residues. The repertoire was sequenced with immunoSEQ multiplex PCR; TCRdb's copy has only in-frame clones and lacks some. Of around 62,000 clones listed, about 75% were seen once; the top ten hold approximately 4.8%. The TCR comes from an adult in good health and CMV-seropositive. This chain joins TRBV2 and TRBJ2-1, with 11 bases fitting TRBD2. Material for sequencing was memory CD4+ T cells from blood. CDR3 protein: CASRKTLAGGEYNEQFF. CDR3 DNA sequence: TGTGCCAGCCGAAAGACATTAGCGGGAGGGGAGTACAATGAGCAGTTCTTC.